This entry lists 11 T cell receptor beta chains sequenced from one sample in a study of shared clonotypes between healthy human individuals. CD45RO-negative CD8 cells positively selected for CCR7 made up the naive population, which excluded terminally differentiated effector memory CD45RA+ cells. The protocol was immunoSEQ multiplex PCR, while the TCRdb copy is restricted to in-frame clones and leaves out a portion. The sample records hundreds of thousands of clones, approximately 96% being singletons. The sequenced sample was naive CD8+ T cells sorted from blood. These receptors were taken from a woman aged 25 to 45 in good health.

This clone was observed a few times. V and J are TRBV9 and TRBJ2-7, with D unresolved. This CDR3 region has 13 residues. The germline CDR1 and CDR2 sequences are SGDLS and YYNGEE. V dropped 4 bases and J dropped 0 bases, with 8 bases sitting between them. This chain's CDR3 is CASSPRGSYEQYF. The CDR3, as DNA: TGTGCCAGCAGCCCCCGAGGCTCCTACGAGCAGTACTTC.

V usage is TRBV18 and J usage is TRBJ1-5, with D unclear. The CDR3 is 14 residues long. The germline V and J ends were trimmed by 1 base and 0 bases, with 4 bases remaining between them. Germline CDR1 reads KGHSH; CDR2 reads LQKENI. The CDR3 DNA reads as TGTGCCAGCTCACCACAGGATAGCAATCAGCCCCAGCATTTT. Encoded protein: CASSPQDSNQPQHF.

This chain uses TRBV28 with TRBJ2-7; D gene unclear. The V end was cut by 4 bases, the J end by 6 bases, with 4 bases between. Germline CDR1 MDHEN, CDR2 SYDVKM. This CDR3 is built from 10 residues. This chain's CDR3 is CASSSSEQYF. CDR3 sequence (DNA): TGTGCCAGCAGTTCTAGCGAGCAGTACTTC. Using reference TRBV28 and TRBJ2-7 for the parts outside the CDR3, the full variable domain is DVKVTQSSRYLVKRTGEKVFLECVQDMDHENMFWYRQDPGLGLRLIYFSYDVKMKEKGDIPEGYSVSREKKERFSLILESASTNQTSMYLCASSSSEQYFGPGTRLTVT.

The J gene is TRBJ1-4, the V gene TRBV28, with D hard to call. V shed 2 bases and J shed 6 bases, with 7 bases lying between them. The CDR3 has 13 amino acids. Germline-derived CDR1 and CDR2 are MDHEN and SYDVKM. The DNA for the CDR3 is TGTGCCAGCAGTTTAGGAGGCGATGAAAAACTGTTTTTT. Translated, it gives CASSLGGDEKLFF.

The rearrangement joins TRBV5-4 to TRBJ1-2; tentative D call: TRBD1 (5 bases). Trimming cost V 4 bases and J 6 bases, with 16 bases left between them. This CDR3 comprises 14 residues. The germline V gene encodes CDR1 SGHNT and CDR2 YYREEE (reference sequence). The CDR3 bases are TGTGCCAGCAGCACAGAAGACTTGGGGCATGGCTACACCTTC. Translated: CASSTEDLGHGYTF.

The chain employs TRBV19 and TRBJ2-1, with 11 bases aligning to TRBD2. Germline assignment: CDR1 LNHDA and CDR2 SQIVND (reference sequence). V lost 2 bases, J lost 7 bases, and 13 bases stayed unmatched. CDR3 length equals 18 residues. The CDR3 sequence: CASSIYWGLADVGNEQFF. DNA of the CDR3: TGTGCCAGTAGTATATATTGGGGACTAGCGGATGTGGGGAATGAGCAGTTCTTC.

The chain is built from TRBV4-1 and TRBJ1-1; the D is unclear. The germline gives CDR1 MGHRA, CDR2 YSYEKL. V lost 0 bases and J lost 3, with 14 bases in between. This CDR3 is 16 amino acids long. The CDR3 DNA reads TGCGCCAGCAGCCAAGAGTCTGAAGGGAGGGACACTGAAGCTTTCTTT. Translation gives CASSQESEGRDTEAFF.

This chain joins TRBV15 and TRBJ1-5; D perhaps matches TRBD1 (5 bases). V lost 0 bases and J 9 bases, leaving 12 bases between the germline ends. CDR1 and CDR2 from the germline V gene are LNHNV and YYDKDF (reference sequence). This CDR3 is built from 14 residues. CDR3 residues: CATSRDLGGRPQHF. The CDR3 DNA reads TGTGCCACCAGCAGAGATCTGGGGGGTAGGCCCCAGCATTTT.

The chain has TRBV2 and TRBJ1-4; weak D call: TRBD1 (5 bases). The CDR3 covers 15 residues. The V gene's germline CDR1 is SNHLY and CDR2 FYNNEI. V gave up 1 base and J gave up 0 bases, with 6 bases separating them. The CDR3 nucleotides read TGTGCCAGCAGTGAAGGGGGGACAACTAATGAAAAACTGTTTTTT. Protein sequence: CASSEGGTTNEKLFF.

V usage is TRBV28 and J usage is TRBJ2-2; TRBD2 matches 11 bases. The J segment lost 5 bases and the V segment lost 7 bases, leaving 6 bases of the junction unmatched. Germline CDR1 and CDR2: MDHEN and SYDVKM. The CDR3 has 15 residues. The CDR3 reads CASKTRLAGTGELFF. CDR3 nucleotide sequence: TGTGCCAGCAAAACGAGACTAGCGGGAACCGGGGAGCTGTTTTTT.

J is TRBJ2-7 and V is TRBV10-1; no clear D gene. The germline CDR1 and CDR2 sequences are WNHNN and SYGVQD (reference sequence). V lost 0 bases and J lost 7, with 13 bases in between. This CDR3 spans 14 amino acids. The CDR3 sequence: CASSESPTFVEQYF. CDR3 bases: TGCGCCAGCAGTGAGTCCCCGACTTTTGTGGAGCAGTACTTC.